This TCR beta chain was captured by sequencing in a study of OX40 agonist ivuxolimab in advanced cancers. With regard to the full study: The costimulatory receptor OX40 (CD134) was targeted by ivuxolimab, a fully human IgG2 agonistic monoclonal antibody. The paper covers the monotherapy dose-escalation part of the phase I ivuxolimab trial, which included N ≈ 54 patients. Partial responses occurred in three dose-escalation patients: two with cutaneous melanoma and one with hepatocellular carcinoma. Patients were allowed to have had prior anti-PD-1, anti-PD-L1 or anti-CTLA-4 therapy, and roughly 40% of the dose-escalation patients had previously received checkpoint inhibitors. Peripheral TCRbeta sequencing aimed to test whether ivuxolimab altered TCR sequence diversity and caused clonal T-cell expansion. In the dose-escalation cohort, more than 80% of patients were male, and the mean age was 60 years with a range of roughly 20 to 85. Intravenous ivuxolimab was administered to patients every 2 weeks at six dose levels: 0.01, 0.1, 0.3, 1.5, 3 and 10 mg/kg. Of the approximately 54 patients in dose escalation, about 20 had hepatocellular carcinoma, about 15 had melanoma, 9 had renal cell carcinoma and 9 had head and neck cancer.

The trial excluded patients who had a history of autoimmune disease or were on systemic immunosuppression. Peripheral blood for TCR sequencing was drawn from every dose cohort at baseline, at cycle 4 day 1 and at cycle 7 day 1. Samples were obtained from an open-label, multicenter, first-in-human phase I dose-escalation trial of ivuxolimab. Adults with locally advanced or metastatic head and neck squamous cell, hepatocellular, melanoma or renal cell carcinoma were enrolled in the trial. CD4+ and CD8+ T cells were sorted separately from peripheral blood before TCR sequencing. The germline V gene gives CDR1 as KGHSH and CDR2 as LQKENI. From the cysteine through the phenylalanine, the CDR3 covers 14 amino acids. The DNA shown is the 42-base CDR3, in frame from base 1. Deletion took 3 bases off V and 1 base off J, with a span of 7 bases between the germline ends. Beyond this particular receptor, the publication reports: The antigen specificity of the clonally expanded peripheral T cells was not determined. Low levels of normalized T-cell clonal expansion were also seen in some nonresponding patients. At doses of 0.1 to 3.0 mg/kg, clonal expansion of both CD4+ and CD8+ blood T cells was observed from baseline to week 6. In the 0.1-3.0 mg/kg groups, partial responders were among the patients with the lowest normalized peripheral clonal expansion, particularly in CD8+ T cells. After ivuxolimab, CD8+ T cells had more expanded clones than CD4+ T cells on average.

Of note for this clone: There is no known antigen for this receptor. Qualities for individual bases were not recorded, and no much larger clone is one base off.

For sequencing of the TCRbeta CDR3 region, genomic DNA was extracted from the sorted cells. The immunoSEQ Assay was used for sequencing of TCRbeta CDR3 regions. Drawn from immuneACCESS, this table holds only the in-frame rearrangements with V and J called that TCRdb kept. Clones are partly lost; checked studies trace under half to an unresolved V gene and leave the rest unexplained. The sample table contains about 84,000 clones; only one count was recorded for about 92% of them. About 0.2% of the sample is in the top ten clones. The source of this sequence is an adult with an advanced solid tumor such as melanoma, head and neck, liver or kidney cancer. In this chain, TRBV18 is recombined with TRBJ1-5, with the D gene not confidently named. This specimen consisted of CD4+ or CD8+ T cells sorted from blood, obtained in a trial of the OX40 agonist ivuxolimab. The sequence in DNA is TGTGCCAGCTCACCGTCCGGGAGCAATCAGCCCCAGCATTTT. Translated, it reads CASSPSGSNQPQHF.